What follows are 29 T cell receptor beta chains derived from one specimen sequenced in a study of patients and donors after allogeneic stem cell transplantation. TCRdb processed the RT-PCR reads anew with MiXCR; each CDR3 protein has one entry. Of 900,000 to 1,000,000 distinct CDR3 sequences listed, roughly 18% are singletons. Input material: blood, either unsorted or a sorted T cell fraction (not recorded which). These receptors were taken from a human donor who was either an allogeneic HSCT recipient or a stem cell or donor lymphocyte infusion donor (not recorded which). It is not recorded whose cells these are; they may come from a transplant donor.

The rearrangement uses TRBV27 and TRBJ2-1, with D uncertain. The CDR3 consists of 13 residues. From germline, CDR1 is MNHEY and CDR2 SMNVEV (reference sequence). V was cut by 4 bases and J by 6 bases, with 10 bases left in between. CDR3 nucleotides: TGTGCCAGCAGTTCTCACCCTTTCAATGAGCAGTTCTTC. It codes for CASSSHPFNEQFF.

The J gene is TRBJ2-3, the V gene TRBV5-1, with 10 nucleotides matching TRBD2. Trimming removed 0 bases from V and 7 bases from J; junction bases left unmatched: 8. Germline lookup yields CDR1 SGHRS and CDR2 YFSETQ. The CDR3 runs 16 residues. This CDR3 reads CASSLVPSGSSYTQYF. In nucleotides, the CDR3 is TGCGCCAGCAGCTTGGTTCCTAGCGGGAGTTCCTATACGCAGTATTTT. Full variable domain (rest looked up from reference TRBV5-1 and TRBJ2-3): KAGVTQTPRYLIKTRGQQVTLSCSPISGHRSVSWYQQTPGQGLQFLFEYFSETQRNKGNFPGRFSGRQFSNSRSEMNVSTLELGDSALYLCASSLVPSGSSYTQYFGPGTRLTVL.

In this sample, this clonotype turned up many times. The chain has TRBV29-1 and TRBJ2-2, with TRBD1 as a possible D gene (6 bases). This CDR3 has 14 amino acids. Trimming took 4 bases from V and 6 from J, leaving 15 bases between them. The V gene's germline CDR1 is SQVTM and CDR2 ANQGSEA. DNA of the CDR3: TGCAGCGTTGGACAGGCAGGTTGGGCCGGGGAGCTGTTTTTT. Translating gives CSVGQAGWAGELFF.

This clonotype was detected only a few times. The chain has TRBV12-3 or TRBV12-4 and TRBJ2-7, with 8 bases lining up with TRBD2. This CDR3 is 13 amino acids long. J lost 6 bases, V lost 5 bases, and 6 bases had no gene match. In DNA, the CDR3 is TGTGCCAGCAGTACCCGACTAGCGCCCGAGCAGTACTTC. Protein: CASSTRLAPEQYF.

The chain joins TRBV5-1 to TRBJ2-2, with 7 bases lining up with TRBD1. Trimming took 2 bases from V and 5 from J; bases not matched to a gene: 9. Per germline, CDR1 SGHRS and CDR2 YFSETQ. The CDR3 extends over 16 amino acids. The CDR3 sequence: CASSLGTGVGTGELFF. The CDR3 nucleotides read TGCGCCAGCAGCTTAGGCACAGGGGTTGGAACCGGGGAGCTGTTTTTT.

This clonotype was detected only a few times. V is TRBV9 and J is TRBJ2-7; 7 nucleotides match TRBD1. The CDR3 totals 15 residues. The junction had 6 bases not matched to a gene; V was cut back by 0 bases and J by 3 bases. Germline CDR1 SGDLS, CDR2 YYNGEE. The CDR3, as DNA: TGTGCCAGCAGCGTAGCCCCAGGGGGAGACTACGAGCAGTACTTC. This sequence encodes CASSVAPGGDYEQYF. Variable domain in full (rest from reference TRBV9 and TRBJ2-7): DSGVTQTPKHLITATGQRVTLRCSPRSGDLSVYWYQQSLDQGLQFLIQYYNGEERAKGNILERFSAQQFPDLHSELNLSSLELGDSALYFCASSVAPGGDYEQYFGPGTRLTVT.

This clonotype was counted between two and nine times. This chain connects TRBV28 to TRBJ2-7; D is unresolved. CDR1 MDHEN and CDR2 SYDVKM come from the germline V gene. The CDR3 consists of 15 residues. Trimming shortened V by 4 bases and J by 7 bases, and 20 bases separated the two germline ends. In DNA, the CDR3 is TGTGCCAGCAGTTCACCCACGACGCCCCGAAGGGAGCAGTACTTC. This gives the protein CASSSPTTPRREQYF.

This clonotype came up a few times. J is TRBJ2-2 and V is TRBV11-3, with 8 bases identical to TRBD1. J lost 7 bases, V lost 5 bases, and 9 bases had no gene match. The germline CDR1 and CDR2 sequences are SGHNT and YENEEA. The CDR3 consists of 15 residues. As DNA, the CDR3 is TGTGCCAGCAGCCACGGACAGGGCGGCCACGGGGAGCTGTTTTTT. Protein product: CASSHGQGGHGELFF.

The rearrangement links TRBV6-1 to TRBJ2-1; maybe TRBD2 (6 bases). This CDR3 is built from 17 residues. The V end lost 5 bases, the J end lost 7 bases, and 24 bases lay between the germline ends. CDR1 is MNHNS, CDR2 SASEGT, per germline. CDR3 DNA sequence: TGTGCCAGCAGTCGTCACCCGGGACTTCAATACTTAAATGAGCAGTTCTTC. Amino acid sequence: CASSRHPGLQYLNEQFF.

This clonotype occurred a few times. Here the CDR3 DNA reads TGTGCCAGCAGTTTTGGACTAGGGTCAAACATTCAGTACTTC. Amino acids: CASSFGLGSNIQYF. This sequence joins TRBV12-3 or TRBV12-4 and TRBJ2-4, with 7 bases fitting TRBD2. The CDR3 has 14 amino acids. V trimming: 3 bases; J trimming: 6 bases; junction bases outside the gene matches: 5.

The rearrangement joins TRBV6-2 or TRBV6-3 to TRBJ2-5; TRBD2 aligns across 11 bases. V lost 8 bases and J lost 6; bases outside the gene matches: 14. Looked up from germline, CDR1 is MNHEY and CDR2 is SVGEGT. The CDR3 sequence is 16 residues long. The CDR3 DNA reads TGTGCCAGCGGGGTGTCCGGACTAGCGGGTACAAAGACCCAGTACTTC. As protein: CASGVSGLAGTKTQYF.

This sequence joins TRBV20-1 and TRBJ1-1; weak D call: TRBD1 (5 bases). Germline V gene sequence: CDR1 DFQATT, CDR2 SNEGSKA (reference sequence). The CDR3 is 13 amino acids. V shed 5 bases and J shed 2 bases, with 12 bases lying between them. The CDR3 DNA reads TGCAGTGCTGCTGGACACCTCAACACTGAAGCTTTCTTT. It codes for CSAAGHLNTEAFF.

The gene calls are TRBV5-1 and TRBJ2-3; D possibly corresponds to TRBD1 (6 bases). The germline V gene encodes CDR1 SGHRS and CDR2 YFSETQ. V was cut by 3 bases and J by 0 bases, with 14 bases left in between. The CDR3 runs 16 residues. This chain's CDR3 is CASSWQGRSSTDTQYF. The CDR3 nucleotides read TGCGCCAGCAGCTGGCAGGGGCGATCTAGCACAGATACGCAGTATTTT.

In its sample, this clonotype was seen a few times. This chain connects TRBV7-9 to TRBJ1-5; 10 nucleotides line up with TRBD1. The germline CDR1 and CDR2 sequences are SEHNR and FQNEAQ (reference sequence). V gave up 4 bases and J gave up 3 bases; unmatched junction bases: 3. CDR3 length equals 15 residues. The CDR3 region is CASSSGTGANQPQHF. For the CDR3, the DNA is TGTGCCAGCAGCTCCGGGACAGGGGCCAATCAGCCCCAGCATTTT.

This clonotype was seen a few times. The genes are TRBV2 and TRBJ2-2; 7 bases align to TRBD2. The CDR3 sequence is 14 residues long. Germline V gene lookup returns CDR1 SNHLY and CDR2 FYNNEI. The ends lost 5 bases at V and 3 bases at J; junction bases unmatched: 3. Here the CDR3 reads CASSPSGYTGELFF. In DNA, the CDR3 is TGTGCCAGCAGTCCTAGCGGTTACACCGGGGAGCTGTTTTTT.

The chain has TRBV27 and TRBJ1-5, with 8 bases aligning to TRBD1. The junction had 12 bases not matched to a gene; V was cut back by 3 bases and J by 5 bases. CDR1 and CDR2 from the germline V gene are MNHEY and SMNVEV (reference sequence). This CDR3 has 17 amino acids. CDR3 nucleotides: TGTGCCAGCAGTTTGGCAGGGGGCCCCAGGCGGGATCAGCCCCAGCATTTT. This gives the protein CASSLAGGPRRDQPQHF.

The chain couples TRBV7-9 to TRBJ2-3, with 9 bases identical to TRBD1. Germline CDR1 reads SEHNR; CDR2 reads FQNEAQ (reference sequence). The length of the CDR3 is 16 residues. Trimming took 5 bases from V and 4 from J; bases not matched to a gene: 10. The CDR3 sequence is CASSTGQGSQADTQYF. The CDR3 nucleotides are TGTGCCAGCAGCACCGGACAGGGGAGCCAGGCAGATACGCAGTATTTT.

The chain recombines TRBV3-1 with TRBJ2-1; TRBD2 aligns across 7 bases. Unmatched junction bases numbered 6, after V lost 2 bases and J lost 5 bases. Germline values: CDR1 LGHDT, CDR2 YNNKEL (reference sequence). The CDR3 loop spans 15 amino acids. The DNA of the CDR3 is TGTGCCAGCAGCCAAAGACGGGGGGTCAACAATGAGCAGTTCTTC. Translating it yields CASSQRRGVNNEQFF.

V is TRBV12-3 or TRBV12-4 and J is TRBJ2-1, with D possibly called TRBD1 or TRBD2 (5 bases each). There are 15 residues in the CDR3. Trimming took 5 bases from V and 3 from J, leaving 14 bases between them. The CDR3 here is CASSHPGPSYNEQFF. CDR3 coding DNA: TGTGCCAGCAGTCATCCGGGACCCAGCTACAATGAGCAGTTCTTC.

This clonotype showed up just a few times. This sequence joins TRBV5-1 and TRBJ1-6; D perhaps matches TRBD1 (6 bases). This CDR3 has 16 residues. The germline gives CDR1 SGHRS, CDR2 YFSETQ. V lost 4 bases to trimming and J lost 3 bases, with 14 bases between them. The CDR3 sequence is CASSRNRVGYNSPLHF. The CDR3 DNA reads TGCGCCAGCAGCCGGAACAGGGTGGGCTATAATTCACCCCTCCACTTT. Full variable domain (missing parts from reference TRBV5-1 and TRBJ1-6): KAGVTQTPRYLIKTRGQQVTLSCSPISGHRSVSWYQQTPGQGLQFLFEYFSETQRNKGNFPGRFSGRQFSNSRSEMNVSTLELGDSALYLCASSRNRVGYNSPLHFGNGTRLTVT.

J is TRBJ2-7 and V is TRBV20-1, with TRBD1 as a possible D gene (5 bases). The CDR3 is 13 amino acids. V dropped 3 bases and J dropped 2 bases, with 11 bases sitting between them. Looked up from germline, CDR1 is DFQATT and CDR2 is SNEGSKA (reference sequence). The CDR3 loop is CSASDRQPYEQYF. The CDR3 DNA sequence: TGCAGTGCTAGCGATAGACAGCCCTACGAGCAGTACTTC.

This clonotype has a handful of counts. The genes are TRBV7-2 and TRBJ2-7; tentative D call: TRBD2 (6 bases). Trimming removed 5 bases from V and 3 bases from J, with 14 bases in between. Germline assignment: CDR1 SGHTA and CDR2 FQGNSA. The CDR3 totals 14 residues. The CDR3 is CASSLLGLLYEQYF. The CDR3 DNA follows: TGTGCCAGCAGCCTACTGGGACTCCTCTACGAGCAGTACTTC.

The CDR3 loop reads CASSQGQGAGNSPLHF. The CDR3 DNA reads TGCGCCAGCAGCCAAGGACAGGGGGCTGGAAATTCACCCCTCCACTTT. The J gene is TRBJ1-6, the V gene TRBV5-1; 11 bases align to TRBD1. The junction had 7 bases not matched to a gene; V was cut back by 4 bases and J by 7 bases. This CDR3 comprises 16 residues. CDR1 and CDR2 from the germline V gene are SGHRS and YFSETQ.

This clonotype has ten or more counts. The rearrangement uses TRBV10-3 and TRBJ1-1; 7 bases match TRBD1. The germline gives CDR1 ENHRY, CDR2 SYGVKD. The ends lost 6 bases at V and 8 bases at J; junction bases unmatched: 3. This CDR3 region has 11 residues. CDR3 nucleotide sequence: TGTGCCATCAGGACAGGGAGAGAAGCTTTCTTT. This encodes CAIRTGREAFF.

The chain uses TRBV14 and TRBJ2-2, with TRBD1 as a possible D gene (5 bases). The CDR3 totals 17 residues. The germline V and J ends were trimmed by 0 bases and 3 bases, with 14 bases remaining between them. Looked up from germline, CDR1 is SGHDN and CDR2 is FVKESK. CDR3 bases: TGTGCCAGCAGCCAAGATTCCTGGCAGGGTGACACCGGGGAGCTGTTTTTT. Residues: CASSQDSWQGDTGELFF.

This clonotype was observed a few times. CDR3 in amino acids: CSARDRRQGTDTQYF. The CDR3 region has the DNA TGCAGTGCTAGAGATCGGAGACAGGGAACCGATACGCAGTATTTT. The chain employs TRBV20-1 and TRBJ2-3; 7 positions agree with TRBD1. Losses at the gene ends were 0 bases for V and 6 bases for J; bases not matched to a gene: 9. This CDR3 has 15 amino acids. Germline V gene data show CDR1 as DFQATT and CDR2 as SNEGSKA (reference sequence).

This clonotype was picked up a small number of times. This sequence joins TRBV25-1 and TRBJ2-7; 7 positions match TRBD1. CDR1 is MGHDK and CDR2 is SYGVNS in the germline V gene. CDR3 size: 13 residues. V shed 5 bases, J shed 9 bases, and the junction held 10 bases outside the gene matches. This CDR3 reads CASSMDRLRGQYF. The CDR3 bases are TGTGCCAGCAGTATGGACAGGTTGAGGGGGCAGTACTTC.

The chain couples TRBV20-1 to TRBJ2-2; tentatively, D is TRBD2 (6 bases). The ends were cut back, 1 base at V and 4 bases at J, with 13 bases in the middle. CDR1 and CDR2 (germline): DFQATT, SNEGSKA (reference sequence). There are 15 residues in the CDR3. The CDR3 nucleotides read TGCAGTGCTAGAGTCGCGCGGGATGGCACCGGGGAGCTGTTTTTT. This translates into CSARVARDGTGELFF.

This clonotype occurred once. The rearrangement links TRBV4-3 to TRBJ1-2; D possibly corresponds to TRBD1 (5 bases). There are 14 residues in the CDR3. With 7 bases removed from V and 6 bases from J, the gap between germline ends came to 18 bases. Germline V CDR1 and CDR2: LGHNA, YSLEER. Here the CDR3 DNA reads TGCGCCAGCAAGGCTGCGGGGGGACCGGATGGCTACACCTTC. It codes for CASKAAGGPDGYTF.